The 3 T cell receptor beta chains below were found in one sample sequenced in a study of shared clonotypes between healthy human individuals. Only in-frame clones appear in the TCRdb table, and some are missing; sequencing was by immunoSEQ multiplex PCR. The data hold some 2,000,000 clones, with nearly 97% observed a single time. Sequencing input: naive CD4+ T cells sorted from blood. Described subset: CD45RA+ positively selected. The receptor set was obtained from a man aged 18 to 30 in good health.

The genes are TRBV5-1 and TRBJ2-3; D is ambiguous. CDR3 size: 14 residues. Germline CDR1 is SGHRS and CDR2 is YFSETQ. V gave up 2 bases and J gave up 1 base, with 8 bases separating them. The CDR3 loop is CASSFQMGTDTQYF. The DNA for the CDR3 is TGCGCCAGCAGCTTTCAGATGGGCACAGATACGCAGTATTTT.

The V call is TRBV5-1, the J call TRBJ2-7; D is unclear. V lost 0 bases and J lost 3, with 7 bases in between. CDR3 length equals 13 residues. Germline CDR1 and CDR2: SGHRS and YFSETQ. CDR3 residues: CASSLAPDYEQYF. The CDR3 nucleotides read TGCGCCAGCAGCTTGGCACCAGACTACGAGCAGTACTTC.

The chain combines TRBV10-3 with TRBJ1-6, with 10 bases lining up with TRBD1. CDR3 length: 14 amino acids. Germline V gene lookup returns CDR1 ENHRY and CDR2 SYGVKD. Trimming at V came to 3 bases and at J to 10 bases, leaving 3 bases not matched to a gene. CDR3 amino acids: CAISEGTGVSPLHF. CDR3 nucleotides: TGTGCCATCAGTGAAGGGACAGGGGTATCACCCCTCCACTTT.